This passage covers 23 T cell receptor beta chains from one sample sequenced in a study of shared T cell receptors in the human thymus. Using immunoSEQ multiplex PCR, the repertoire was profiled, and TCRdb retains in-frame clones only, with some absent. The repertoire holds hundreds of thousands of clones, with approximately 95% as singletons. Source material: thymocytes. These TCRs come from a human donor.

On this clone: The same CDR3 is also encoded by other DNA sequences in this sample. The chain has TRBV28 and TRBJ2-3; D is ambiguous. The CDR3 is 15 amino acids. Trimming took 5 bases from V and 3 from J, leaving 15 bases between them. Germline V gives CDR1 MDHEN, CDR2 SYDVKM. CDR3 nucleotide sequence: TGTGCCAGCAGTCCTCCCCGGGTAGGGACAGATACGCAGTATTTT. It translates to CASSPPRVGTDTQYF. The full variable domain, in which reference TRBV28 and TRBJ2-3 provide the parts outside the CDR3, is DVKVTQSSRYLVKRTGEKVFLECVQDMDHENMFWYRQDPGLGLRLIYFSYDVKMKEKGDIPEGYSVSREKKERFSLILESASTNQTSMYLCASSPPRVGTDTQYFGPGTRLTVL.

The chain employs TRBV7-9 and TRBJ2-5; a possible D gene is TRBD2 (6 bases). This CDR3 comprises 16 residues. The ends were cut back, 5 bases at V and 1 base at J, with 17 bases in the middle. CDR1 is SEHNR, CDR2 FQNEAQ, per germline (reference sequence). The CDR3 DNA is TGTGCCAGCAGCCACTTCCGGGACTCCTTCCAAGAGACCCAGTACTTC. Translating gives CASSHFRDSFQETQYF. Supplemented by reference TRBV7-9 and TRBJ2-5, the full variable domain reads DTGVSQNPRHKITKRGQNVTFRCDPISEHNRLYWYRQTLGQGPEFLTYFQNEAQLEKSRLLSDRFSAERPKGSFSTLEIQRTEQGDSAMYLCASSHFRDSFQETQYFGPGTRLLVL.

The rearrangement links TRBV19 to TRBJ2-1, with 10 nucleotides matching TRBD1. The germline gives CDR1 LNHDA, CDR2 SQIVND (reference sequence). Germline trimming cut 5 bases from V and 7 bases from J; bases unmatched to any gene: 5. This CDR3 is 14 amino acids long. The CDR3: CASSRDRGRNEQFF. DNA for the CDR3: TGTGCCAGTAGTCGGGACAGGGGTAGGAATGAGCAGTTCTTC.

The V gene is TRBV5-1, the J gene TRBJ1-4; D gene ambiguous. CDR3 length: 16 residues. V was trimmed by 0 bases and J by 0 bases, leaving 9 bases between them. The germline gives CDR1 SGHRS, CDR2 YFSETQ. The CDR3 is CASSLVRLATNEKLFF. The CDR3 region has the DNA TGCGCCAGCAGCTTGGTCAGGTTGGCAACTAATGAAAAACTGTTTTTT.

This clone has more than one count but fewer than ten. The genes are TRBV7-3 and TRBJ1-1; 7 nucleotides line up with TRBD1. This CDR3 is 13 amino acids long. CDR1 is SGHTA and CDR2 is FQGTGA in the germline V gene. V lost 5 bases and J lost 12; bases outside the gene matches: 12. The CDR3 DNA sequence: TGTGCCAGCAGCGTCAAAGGCAGGGGGATGACTTTCTTT. Translating it yields CASSVKGRGMTFF.

This chain uses TRBV27 with TRBJ2-3, with 11 bases identical to TRBD2. This CDR3 spans 17 amino acids. V lost 0 bases, J lost 0 bases, and 2 bases stayed unmatched. Germline V gene data show CDR1 as MNHEY and CDR2 as SMNVEV (reference sequence). CDR3 bases: TGTGCCAGCAGTTTATCTGGACTAGCGGGTAGCACAGATACGCAGTATTTT. This encodes CASSLSGLAGSTDTQYF.

The V and J genes are TRBV19 and TRBJ2-3, with 7 bases fitting TRBD2. The CDR3 runs to 18 residues. Germline V CDR1 and CDR2: LNHDA, SQIVND (reference sequence). V lost 5 bases, J lost 5 bases, and 19 bases stayed unmatched. The CDR3 DNA sequence: TGTGCCAGTAGTGTACAAAAAACGACTAGCCGAAAGCTAGATACGCAGTATTTT. It is translated as CASSVQKTTSRKLDTQYF.

The chain employs TRBV29-1 and TRBJ2-5; either TRBD1 or TRBD2 may supply D (5 bases each). Germline CDR1 and CDR2: SQVTM and ANQGSEA. The CDR3 sequence is 15 residues long. Trimming removed 6 bases at V and 4 bases at J, with 21 bases between. For the CDR3, the DNA is TGCAGCGTGGGCCCGTGCCCGGGGACCCCAGAGACCCAGTACTTC. Amino acids: CSVGPCPGTPETQYF.

The chain employs TRBV6-1 and TRBJ2-1, with D perhaps being TRBD1 or TRBD2 (5 bases each). The CDR3 sequence is 13 residues long. The germline CDR1 and CDR2 sequences are MNHNS and SASEGT. V was clipped by 6 bases and J by 2 bases, with 8 bases between them. This CDR3 reads CASRWDAYNEQFF. The CDR3 DNA sequence: TGTGCCAGCAGGTGGGACGCCTACAATGAGCAGTTCTTC.

The chain couples TRBV10-2 to TRBJ2-7; TRBD2 might be the D (5 bases). The CDR3 has 16 residues. The germline CDR1 and CDR2 sequences are WSHSY and SAAADI. V was pared by 0 bases and J by 4 bases, with 16 bases between. In DNA, the CDR3 is TGCGCCAGCAGTGAGTCGTATCGGCTAGCTCGGTACGAGCAGTACTTC. Translating gives CASSESYRLARYEQYF.

This chain uses TRBV12-5 with TRBJ2-2; 9 nucleotides match TRBD2. The CDR3 sequence is 18 residues long. With V trimmed by 1 base and J by 7 bases, 13 bases remained unmatched. Per germline, CDR1 LGHNT and CDR2 FRNRAP. The CDR3 DNA follows: TGTGCTAGTGGTTTGGACGTCCTGACTAGCGGTAGGGGCGGGGAGCTGTTTTTT. Translating gives CASGLDVLTSGRGGELFF.

Remarks on this clone: Within the sample, other DNA sequences also encode this same CDR3. The chain employs TRBV9 and TRBJ2-7, with TRBD2 matching over 11 bases. The CDR3 loop spans 17 amino acids. With 2 bases clipped from V and 3 bases from J, the junction kept 10 bases outside the gene matches. Germline V gene sequence: CDR1 SGDLS, CDR2 YYNGEE. The CDR3 here is CASSVGELAGDDYEQYF. For the CDR3, the DNA is TGTGCCAGCAGCGTTGGTGAACTAGCGGGAGACGACTACGAGCAGTACTTC.

This clone has just one count. The gene calls are TRBV28 and TRBJ2-6; D is unresolved. Deletions cut 6 bases from V and 13 bases from J, with 16 bases between. Germline loops: CDR1 MDHEN, CDR2 SYDVKM. The CDR3 spans 13 residues. CDR3 residues: CASRSDSKGVLTF. For the CDR3, the DNA is TGTGCCAGCAGGAGCGATTCAAAAGGGGTCCTGACTTTC.

V is TRBV5-5 and J is TRBJ2-5; D is possibly TRBD1 or TRBD2 (6 bases each). Germline-derived CDR1 and CDR2 are SGHKS and YYEKEE (reference sequence). The V and J ends lost 4 bases and 2 bases respectively, with 12 bases between them. The CDR3 consists of 14 residues. The CDR3 region is CASSAGHDQETQYF. DNA of the CDR3: TGTGCCAGCAGCGCGGGACACGATCAAGAGACCCAGTACTTC.

V and J are TRBV11-3 and TRBJ2-7; TRBD1 matches at 8 bases. V shed 4 bases, J shed 5 bases, and the junction held 7 bases outside the gene matches. The CDR3 totals 14 residues. Germline CDR1 is SGHNT and CDR2 is YENEEA. The CDR3 protein is CASSWTGSAHEQYF. The CDR3 coding sequence is TGTGCCAGCAGCTGGACAGGGTCCGCGCACGAGCAGTACTTC.

The chain recombines TRBV5-4 with TRBJ2-7; 10 nucleotides match TRBD1. The CDR3 is 14 residues long. Per germline, CDR1 SGHNT and CDR2 YYREEE (reference sequence). V was pared by 0 bases and J by 7 bases, with 4 bases of the junction left unmatched. The CDR3 bases are TGTGCCAGCAGCTTGGGACAGGGGGCGCGGGAGCAGTACTTC. Protein sequence: CASSLGQGAREQYF. Variable domain in full (rest from reference TRBV5-4 and TRBJ2-7): ETGVTQSPTHLIKTRGQQVTLRCSSQSGHNTVSWYQQALGQGPQFIFQYYREEENGRGNFPPRFSGLQFPNYSSELNVNALELDDSALYLCASSLGQGAREQYFGPGTRLTVT.

V is TRBV9 and J is TRBJ2-5, with D tentatively TRBD1 (5 bases). The germline CDR1 and CDR2 sequences are SGDLS and YYNGEE. Trimming removed 0 bases at V and 2 bases at J, with 11 bases between. The CDR3 totals 15 residues. In DNA, the CDR3 is TGTGCCAGCAGCGTAGATCCAGGGCAGCAAGAGACCCAGTACTTC. It codes for CASSVDPGQQETQYF.

V and J are TRBV28 and TRBJ1-3; 7 bases are shared with TRBD1. There are 15 residues in the CDR3. The germline V gene has CDR1 MDHEN and CDR2 SYDVKM. V shed 6 bases, J shed 9 bases, and the junction held 14 bases outside the gene matches. CDR3 sequence: CASRLRDSTRGTIYF. The CDR3 DNA sequence: TGTGCCAGCAGGCTCCGGGACAGCACCAGAGGCACCATATATTTT. Supplemented by reference TRBV28 and TRBJ1-3, the full variable domain reads DVKVTQSSRYLVKRTGEKVFLECVQDMDHENMFWYRQDPGLGLRLIYFSYDVKMKEKGDIPEGYSVSREKKERFSLILESASTNQTSMYLCASRLRDSTRGTIYFGEGSWLTVV.

The J gene is TRBJ2-7, the V gene TRBV18, with 9 bases identical to TRBD1. The CDR3 is 16 amino acids. Per the germline V gene, CDR1 is KGHSH and CDR2 is LQKENI. The V segment lost 6 bases and the J segment 0 bases; nucleotides outside the gene matches: 9. The CDR3 coding sequence is TGTGCCAGCTCCCGGCGCGGGACAGGGATCTCCTACGAGCAGTACTTC. It specifies CASSRRGTGISYEQYF.

With respect to this clone: An end of the junction differs from the germline gene, which may be a read error. The chain has TRBV7-7 and TRBJ2-5; a possible D gene is TRBD2 (5 bases). The CDR3 is made up of 14 amino acids. Germline loops: CDR1 SSHAT, CDR2 FNYEAQ (reference sequence). This CDR3 reads CASSLEGFVETQYF. The CDR3 nucleotides read TGTGCTAGCAGCTTAGAGGGATTTGTGGAGACCCAGTACTTC.

The count of this clone is one. The sample contains more than one DNA sequence encoding this CDR3. This sequence joins TRBV9 and TRBJ2-5; 8 nucleotides line up with TRBD1. The CDR3 runs 14 residues. Per germline, CDR1 SGDLS and CDR2 YYNGEE. V gave up 2 bases and J gave up 2 bases; unmatched junction bases: 2. CDR3 protein: CASSVGQAQETQYF. CDR3 DNA sequence: TGTGCCAGCAGCGTGGGACAGGCTCAAGAGACCCAGTACTTC.

This clone was seen only a few times. This sequence joins TRBV5-5 and TRBJ2-7; D unclear. The V end was cut by 0 bases, the J end by 0 bases, with 7 bases between. The germline V gene has CDR1 SGHKS and CDR2 YYEKEE (reference sequence). The CDR3 is 14 amino acids. The chain's CDR3 is CASSLGDNSYEQYF. The CDR3 bases are TGTGCCAGCAGCTTGGGAGACAACTCCTACGAGCAGTACTTC. The entire variable domain, with the rest obtained from reference TRBV5-5 and TRBJ2-7, is as follows: DAGVTQSPTHLIKTRGQQVTLRCSPISGHKSVSWYQQVLGQGPQFIFQYYEKEERGRGNFPDRFSARQFPNYSSELNVNALLLGDSALYLCASSLGDNSYEQYFGPGTRLTVT.

V and J are TRBV5-6 and TRBJ2-4; weak D call: TRBD2 (5 bases). The V end lost 1 base, the J end lost 3 bases, and 11 bases lay between the germline ends. Germline CDR1 reads SGHDT; CDR2 reads YYEEEE. The CDR3 is 15 amino acids. The CDR3 here is CASSLFEGGKNIQYF. In DNA, the CDR3 is TGTGCCAGCAGCTTGTTCGAGGGTGGCAAAAACATTCAGTACTTC.